This TCR beta chain was identified in a study of blood T cell repertoires in COVID-19. About the study: Samples of COVID-19 (acute and convalescent) were obtained from the United States, Italy and Spain. The cDNA or gDNA used as material had been derived from T cells, B-cell-depleted T cells, or PBMCs.

Original data processing: Reference gene primer amplification yielded estimated nucleated cell counts. TCRdb's copy holds only in-frame clones and misses some; the assay was immunoSEQ multiplex PCR. The V and J calls and clone size are taken from that table; D and trimming were inferred from the DNA. The table records more than 90,000 clones, around 84% of them present only once. The V and J ends lost 2 bases and 4 bases respectively, with 10 bases between them. Germline V gene sequence: CDR1 SGHTA, CDR2 FQGNSA. This CDR3 is built from 14 residues. This sequence originates from a man older than 75 with acute or convalescent COVID-19. The chain recombines TRBV7-2 with TRBJ2-3; D is uncertain. The sequencing sample was made of peripheral blood. The CDR3 region has the DNA TGTGCCAGCAGCTTAAGCTCTGTAGCAGATACGCAGTATTTT. Encoded protein: CASSLSSVADTQYF.